The 13 T cell receptor beta chains reported below all come from one sample, sequenced in a study of T cells in Graves' hyperthyroidism and ophthalmopathy. Regions amplified from RNA transcripts were the TCR beta CDR3 regions. The TCR CDR3 was amplified in a first-round RT-PCR using the HTBI primer set. TCRdb analysed the multiplex PCR reads with MiXCR anew, one entry per CDR3 protein. The sample shows about 290,000 distinct CDR3 sequences, roughly 15% of them seen only once. The sequenced material came from blood. The receptor source for this set is a woman aged 30 to 39 with Graves' hyperthyroidism that later progressed to Graves' ophthalmopathy.

This clonotype was counted many times. V gene TRBV20-1 combines with J gene TRBJ2-5; 7 nucleotides agree with TRBD2. Trimming took 0 bases from V and 7 from J; bases not matched to a gene: 8. The CDR3 is made up of 14 amino acids. Germline CDR1 DFQATT, CDR2 SNEGSKA (reference sequence). As DNA, the CDR3 is TGCAGTGCTAGAGATCGGCTAGCGGAAGGGACCCAGTACTTC. Residues: CSARDRLAEGTQYF.

There are a few counts of this clonotype. The chain couples TRBV5-1 to TRBJ2-5; either TRBD1 or TRBD2 may fit D (5 bases each). V was clipped by 1 base and J by 2 bases, with 9 bases between them. This CDR3 comprises 14 residues. Germline V gene sequence: CDR1 SGHRS, CDR2 YFSETQ. The CDR3 DNA follows: TGCGCCAGCAGCTTGTGGGGGAATCAAGAGACCCAGTACTTC. It encodes CASSLWGNQETQYF.

This clonotype was seen repeatedly, ten times or more. The CDR3 nucleotides are TGTGCCAGCAGCCTCCCTCCGGGACAGGGCAATCTCTACGAGCAGTACTTC. As protein: CASSLPPGQGNLYEQYF. The chain carries TRBV28 and TRBJ2-7; 9 bases align to TRBD1. The germline V gene has CDR1 MDHEN and CDR2 SYDVKM. J lost 3 bases, V lost 6 bases, and 15 bases had no gene match. This CDR3 has 17 amino acids.

This clonotype was recorded many times. The rearrangement joins TRBV7-3 to TRBJ2-1, with TRBD1 matching 9 bases. The germline V gene encodes CDR1 SGHTA and CDR2 FQGTGA. J gave up 6 bases and V 4 bases, and 10 bases lay outside the gene matches. The CDR3 has 16 amino acids. CDR3 region: CASSSLPGQGSNEQFF. The CDR3, as DNA: TGTGCCAGCAGCTCCCTACCGGGACAGGGTAGCAATGAGCAGTTCTTC.

The chain uses TRBV30 and TRBJ2-2, with D unresolved. Trimming left V 6 bases short and J 2 bases short, with 16 bases between. CDR3 size: 15 residues. In germline, CDR1 is GTSNPN, CDR2 SVGIG (reference sequence). The CDR3 loop reads CACTSFVKNTGELFF. In DNA form, the CDR3 reads TGTGCCTGCACCTCTTTTGTTAAAAACACCGGGGAGCTGTTTTTT.

This clonotype was seen many times. The chain has TRBV6-2 or TRBV6-3 and TRBJ2-6; the D is unclear. V lost 7 bases to trimming and J lost 4 bases, with 8 bases between them. This CDR3 is 13 amino acids long. Germline assignment: CDR1 MNHEY and CDR2 SVGEGT. The CDR3 reads CASTRAGANVLTF. The CDR3 DNA reads as TGTGCCAGCACCCGAGCGGGGGCCAACGTCCTGACTTTC.

This clonotype was detected many times. The chain uses TRBV20-1 and TRBJ1-2; possible D gene TRBD1, 5 bases. The germline V gene has CDR1 DFQATT and CDR2 SNEGSKA (reference sequence). This CDR3 has 14 residues. Trimming stripped 0 bases from V and 4 bases from J, with 12 bases between. CDR3 amino acids: CSARDTGGLYGYTF. The CDR3 DNA reads as TGCAGTGCTAGAGATACGGGGGGACTCTATGGCTACACCTTC.

Many counts were recorded for this clonotype. J is TRBJ2-7 and V is TRBV20-1; D not resolved. Germline V gene sequence: CDR1 DFQATT, CDR2 SNEGSKA (reference sequence). V was clipped by 6 bases and J by 0 bases, with 12 bases between them. This CDR3 has 13 amino acids. DNA for the CDR3: TGCAGTGCCCGATATTTCTACTCCTACGAGCAGTACTTC. Amino acids: CSARYFYSYEQYF.

This clonotype was recorded a few times. The chain couples TRBV9 to TRBJ2-1; 15 nucleotides line up with TRBD2. The V gene's germline CDR1 is SGDLS and CDR2 YYNGEE. Losses at the gene ends were 4 bases for V and 8 bases for J; bases not matched to a gene: 10. This CDR3 has 17 amino acids. CDR3 sequence (DNA): TGTGCCAGCAGCCCCCGGGGACTAGCGGGAGGTTTAGATGAGCAGTTCTTC. It codes for CASSPRGLAGGLDEQFF.

This clonotype was seen at least ten times. The chain couples TRBV28 to TRBJ2-2, with 10 bases that match TRBD2. CDR3 size: 16 residues. V lost 1 base and J lost 4; bases outside the gene matches: 3. The germline CDR1 and CDR2 sequences are MDHEN and SYDVKM. The DNA of the CDR3 is TGTGCCAGCAGTTTATCTAGCGGGAGCGTCACCGGGGAGCTGTTTTTT. Translation: CASSLSSGSVTGELFF.

This clonotype was counted at least ten times. The gene calls are TRBV9 and TRBJ2-3; 9 bases align to TRBD2. The V and J ends lost 3 bases and 2 bases, in that order; junction bases with no gene match: 7. From germline, CDR1 is SGDLS and CDR2 YYNGEE. This CDR3 contains 16 residues. CDR3 nucleotide sequence: TGTGCCAGCAGCGGACGACTAGCGGTACCCACAGATACGCAGTATTTT. Translation gives CASSGRLAVPTDTQYF.

Only a few counts were recorded for this clonotype. The chain uses TRBV6-2 or TRBV6-3 and TRBJ2-5, with TRBD2 as a possible D gene (6 bases). The V end lost 11 bases, the J end lost 3 bases, and 13 bases lay between the germline ends. The CDR3 loop spans 12 amino acids. Germline V CDR1 and CDR2: MNHEY, SVGEGT. This CDR3 reads CAAGWGEETQYF. The CDR3 nucleotides are TGTGCCGCCGGGTGGGGGGAAGAGACCCAGTACTTC.

The J gene is TRBJ2-2, the V gene TRBV15; D assignment may be TRBD1 or TRBD2 (6 bases each). The CDR3 runs 15 residues. V was trimmed by 0 bases and J by 9 bases, leaving 14 bases between them. Germline CDR1 is LNHNV and CDR2 is YYDKDF (reference sequence). CDR3 in DNA: TGTGCCACCAGCAGAGATTTGGGGGGCGGCAGGGAGCTGTTTTTT. It specifies CATSRDLGGGRELFF.